One and the same sample provided the 28 T cell receptor beta chains below, sequenced in a study of cytomegalovirus exposure and HLA in healthy donors. Libraries were prepared by immunoSEQ multiplex PCR; TCRdb keeps only in-frame clonotypes and omits some of them. Of about 360,000 clones in the sample, 86% were seen once. Material for sequencing was PBMCs. The receptor source for this set is a woman under 30 in good health and CMV-seronegative.

V gene TRBV7-3 combines with J gene TRBJ2-6; TRBD2 matches at 7 bases. Germline CDR1 SGHTA, CDR2 FQGTGA. The CDR3 totals 16 residues. Losses at the gene ends were 5 bases for V and 2 bases for J; bases not matched to a gene: 6. CDR3 nucleotides: TGTGCCAGCAGCCCCTTCGGGAGGACTGGGGCCAACGTCCTGACTTTC. As protein: CASSPFGRTGANVLTF.

The genes are TRBV27 and TRBJ1-2; weak D call: TRBD1 (6 bases). The CDR3 covers 15 residues. With 6 bases removed from V and 4 bases from J, the gap between germline ends came to 18 bases. Per the germline V gene, CDR1 is MNHEY and CDR2 is SMNVEV (reference sequence). CDR3 protein: CASSPKRQVLYGYTF. The CDR3 region has the DNA TGTGCCAGCAGCCCTAAGAGACAGGTACTCTATGGCTACACCTTC.

The chain couples TRBV30 to TRBJ1-4; 9 bases fit TRBD1. J lost 7 bases, V lost 7 bases, and 7 bases had no gene match. Germline CDR1 GTSNPN, CDR2 SVGIG (reference sequence). This CDR3 spans 13 amino acids. CDR3 bases: TGTGCCTCTAACAGGGGGCGGGGTGAAAAACTGTTTTTT. Protein: CASNRGRGEKLFF.

In this sample, this clone turned up once. The V and J genes are TRBV2 and TRBJ1-2; a possible D gene is TRBD1 (5 bases). The V gene lost 11 bases and the J gene lost 4 bases, with 20 bases spanning the gap. This CDR3 is built from 14 residues. The germline gives CDR1 SNHLY, CDR2 FYNNEI. CDR3 DNA sequence: TGTGCCGGAATATCTTTGGGGGGGACCTATGGCTACACCTTC. This translates into CAGISLGGTYGYTF.

V usage is TRBV11-2 and J usage is TRBJ2-1; no clear D gene. Germline CDR1 SGHAT, CDR2 FQNNGV. Trimming cost V 1 base and J 9 bases, with 7 bases left between them. The CDR3 runs 12 residues. CDR3 nucleotides: TGTGCCAGCAGCTTAGTAAGAGGTGAGCAGTTCTTC. Translation gives CASSLVRGEQFF.

This clone was picked up one time. The J gene is TRBJ1-3, the V gene TRBV27, with 9 bases matching TRBD1. The CDR3 sequence is 15 residues long. Trimming cost V 3 bases and J 3 bases; bases outside gene matches: 3. Germline-derived CDR1 and CDR2 are MNHEY and SMNVEV (reference sequence). CDR3 protein: CASSLRTGVGNTIYF. The CDR3 DNA reads as TGTGCCAGCAGTTTGAGGACAGGGGTTGGAAACACCATATATTTT.

This clone has a single count. The V gene is TRBV28, the J gene TRBJ2-7; 7 bases are a match to TRBD2. Trimming cost V 6 bases and J 3 bases; bases outside gene matches: 8. This CDR3 is 14 amino acids long. Germline-derived CDR1 and CDR2 are MDHEN and SYDVKM. The CDR3 sequence: CASSLTAGVYEQYF. The CDR3 DNA follows: TGTGCCAGCAGCCTAACGGCGGGAGTCTACGAGCAGTACTTC.

J is TRBJ1-1 and V is TRBV2; tentative D call: TRBD1 (5 bases). Germline CDR1 reads SNHLY; CDR2 reads FYNNEI. CDR3 length equals 12 residues. V lost 9 bases and J lost 2, with 10 bases in between. The CDR3 region is CARQVANTEAFF. The CDR3 region has the DNA TGTGCCAGACAGGTTGCAAACACTGAAGCTTTCTTT.

The chain joins TRBV28 to TRBJ1-1; a weak D match, TRBD1 (6 bases). The CDR3 has 14 amino acids. V dropped 2 bases and J dropped 5 bases, with 12 bases sitting between them. From germline, CDR1 is MDHEN and CDR2 SYDVKM. CDR3 amino acids: CASSLEGGGTEAFF. The CDR3 DNA reads TGTGCCAGCAGTTTAGAAGGGGGGGGAACTGAAGCTTTCTTT.

The chain is built from TRBV15 and TRBJ2-7; the match to TRBD2 covers 9 bases. Germline V gene data show CDR1 as LNHNV and CDR2 as YYDKDF (reference sequence). V trimming: 3 bases; J trimming: 9 bases; junction bases outside the gene matches: 3. The CDR3 has 12 residues. CDR3 region: CATSRGTSSQYF. The DNA for the CDR3 is TGTGCCACCAGCAGGGGGACTAGCTCGCAGTACTTC. The full variable domain, completed using reference TRBV15 and TRBJ2-7, is DAMVIQNPRYQVTQFGKPVTLSCSQTLNHNVMYWYQQKSSQAPKLLFHYYDKDFNNEADTPDNFQSRRPNTSFCFLDIRSPGLGDTAMYLCATSRGTSSQYFGPGTRLTVT.

The rearrangement joins TRBV5-6 to TRBJ2-7, with 8 bases matching TRBD2. Germline V lookup: CDR1 SGHDT, CDR2 YYEEEE. This CDR3 has 14 amino acids. Trimming at V came to 2 bases and at J to 0 bases, leaving 1 base not matched to a gene. CDR3 coding DNA: TGTGCCAGCAGCTTTAGCGGGACCTCCTACGAGCAGTACTTC. This gives the protein CASSFSGTSYEQYF.

The chain combines TRBV28 with TRBJ2-7; TRBD1 aligns across 7 bases. Germline V gene lookup returns CDR1 MDHEN and CDR2 SYDVKM. The CDR3 contains 14 residues. V dropped 6 bases and J dropped 5; count of bases not matched to a gene: 10. The DNA of the CDR3 is TGTGCCAGCAGCCTTGGACAGGTTCTCCACGAGCAGTACTTC. It yields the protein CASSLGQVLHEQYF.

The genes are TRBV19 and TRBJ1-5, with 8 positions matching TRBD1. V gave up 5 bases and J gave up 7 bases; unmatched junction bases: 10. This CDR3 is built from 15 residues. CDR1 LNHDA and CDR2 SQIVND come from the germline V gene (reference sequence). The CDR3 loop is CASSEDREGGQPQHF. The CDR3 DNA sequence: TGTGCCAGTAGTGAGGACAGGGAGGGTGGACAGCCCCAGCATTTT.

This chain uses TRBV4-1 with TRBJ2-7; unclear D gene. Trimming left V 1 base short and J 2 bases short, with 9 bases between. This CDR3 is built from 14 residues. Germline V gives CDR1 MGHRA, CDR2 YSYEKL. CDR3 nucleotides: TGCGCCAGCAGCCAAGCCCTAGTTCCCTACGAGCAGTACTTC. Protein product: CASSQALVPYEQYF.

The rearrangement uses TRBV28 and TRBJ2-7, with D perhaps TRBD2 (5 bases). The germline gives CDR1 MDHEN, CDR2 SYDVKM. The CDR3 contains 13 residues. The germline V and J ends were trimmed by 5 bases and 3 bases, with 11 bases remaining between them. In nucleotides, the CDR3 is TGTGCCAGCAGTCCCACTAGTAGCTACGAGCAGTACTTC. This encodes CASSPTSSYEQYF.

The gene calls are TRBV6-1 and TRBJ1-1; D is ambiguous. The CDR3 sequence is 14 residues long. V lost 6 bases and J lost 1, with 12 bases in between. CDR1 and CDR2 from the germline V gene are MNHNS and SASEGT. This CDR3 is CASSLGGENTEAFF. The CDR3 DNA is TGTGCCAGCAGCCTAGGCGGAGAGAACACTGAAGCTTTCTTT.

The J gene is TRBJ1-1, the V gene TRBV6-5; 8 bases match TRBD1. The CDR3 spans 13 residues. The V segment lost 2 bases and the J segment 7 bases; nucleotides outside the gene matches: 3. Germline CDR1 reads MNHEY; CDR2 reads SVGAGI. CDR3 in DNA: TGTGCCAGCAGTTACCGGACAGGGCGTGAAGCTTTCTTT. Its protein product is CASSYRTGREAFF.

The chain's CDR3 is CASRSGQGSQPQHF. The CDR3 nucleotides read TGTGCCAGTAGGTCGGGACAGGGATCCCAGCCCCAGCATTTT. The genes are TRBV19 and TRBJ1-5; TRBD1 matches 9 bases. J lost 7 bases, V lost 6 bases, and 7 bases had no gene match. CDR3 size: 14 residues. CDR1 LNHDA and CDR2 SQIVND come from the germline V gene (reference sequence). The complete variable domain, with remaining parts taken from reference TRBV19 and TRBJ1-5, reads DGGITQSPKYLFRKEGQNVTLSCEQNLNHDAMYWYRQDPGQGLRLIYYSQIVNDFQKGDIAEGYSVSREKKESFPLTVTSAQKNPTAFYLCASRSGQGSQPQHFGDGTRLSIL.

This clone was found once. The chain links TRBV4-2 to TRBJ2-3; 9 bases are shared with TRBD2. The CDR3 is made up of 18 amino acids. Germline CDR1 and CDR2: LGHNA and YNFKEQ. V was clipped by 0 bases and J by 2 bases; unmatched bases: 9. The CDR3 sequence is CASSQELFLAGTTDTQYF. Here the CDR3 DNA reads TGTGCCAGCAGCCAAGAACTGTTTCTAGCGGGGACCACAGATACGCAGTATTTT.

This chain connects TRBV19 to TRBJ2-7, with 7 bases that match TRBD2. Trimming cost V 6 bases and J 0 bases; bases outside gene matches: 11. The CDR3 extends over 16 amino acids. The germline V gene has CDR1 LNHDA and CDR2 SQIVND (reference sequence). CDR3 sequence: CASSWSGGGGSYEQYF. DNA for the CDR3: TGTGCCAGTAGCTGGTCAGGCGGGGGAGGCTCCTACGAGCAGTACTTC. Full variable domain (rest looked up from reference TRBV19 and TRBJ2-7): DGGITQSPKYLFRKEGQNVTLSCEQNLNHDAMYWYRQDPGQGLRLIYYSQIVNDFQKGDIAEGYSVSREKKESFPLTVTSAQKNPTAFYLCASSWSGGGGSYEQYFGPGTRLTVT.

The rearrangement links TRBV4-1 to TRBJ1-1, with D hard to call. Trimming cost V 4 bases and J 1 base, with 7 bases left between them. CDR1 is MGHRA, CDR2 YSYEKL, per germline. The CDR3 runs to 13 residues. In nucleotides, the CDR3 is TGCGCCAGCAGCCGGGAGGGGAACACTGAAGCTTTCTTT. It specifies CASSREGNTEAFF.

The V gene is TRBV5-1, the J gene TRBJ2-5; TRBD1 matches at 9 bases. The germline V gene encodes CDR1 SGHRS and CDR2 YFSETQ. With 6 bases clipped from V and 5 bases from J, the junction kept 11 bases outside the gene matches. The CDR3 has 15 amino acids. CDR3 sequence (DNA): TGCGCCAGCACGGCCGGAACAGGGGGCTTTGAGACCCAGTACTTC. It translates to CASTAGTGGFETQYF.

J is TRBJ1-1 and V is TRBV9, with D possibly matching TRBD1 (6 bases). V was pared by 0 bases and J by 0 bases, with 9 bases between. This CDR3 contains 15 residues. Germline-derived CDR1 and CDR2 are SGDLS and YYNGEE. This CDR3 reads CASSVDPGVNTEAFF. CDR3 bases: TGTGCCAGCAGCGTAGACCCAGGGGTGAACACTGAAGCTTTCTTT.

J is TRBJ1-1 and V is TRBV5-8; D possibly corresponds to TRBD1 (6 bases). The V end lost 4 bases, the J end lost 0 bases, and 10 bases lay between the germline ends. Germline loops: CDR1 SGHTS, CDR2 YDEGEE. The CDR3 has 14 amino acids. This CDR3 reads CASSPDSLNTEAFF. CDR3 nucleotide sequence: TGTGCCAGCAGCCCGGACAGTCTGAACACTGAAGCTTTCTTT.

J is TRBJ2-7 and V is TRBV15, with D uncertain. The CDR3 length is 15 residues. The V end was cut by 1 base, the J end by 3 bases, with 13 bases between. Per the germline V gene, CDR1 is LNHNV and CDR2 is YYDKDF (reference sequence). The CDR3 here is CATSRVLDSNYEQYF. In DNA, the CDR3 is TGTGCCACCAGCAGAGTCCTAGATTCAAACTACGAGCAGTACTTC. Complete variable domain (other parts from reference TRBV15 and TRBJ2-7): DAMVIQNPRYQVTQFGKPVTLSCSQTLNHNVMYWYQQKSSQAPKLLFHYYDKDFNNEADTPDNFQSRRPNTSFCFLDIRSPGLGDTAMYLCATSRVLDSNYEQYFGPGTRLTVT.

The rearrangement links TRBV6-4 to TRBJ2-1; D is undetermined. V lost 4 bases, J lost 7 bases, and 14 bases lay in between. Germline V gives CDR1 MRHNA, CDR2 SNTAGT. The CDR3 loop spans 14 amino acids. The CDR3 region is CASSGAGIKNEQFF. The DNA of the CDR3 is TGTGCCAGCAGTGGAGCAGGTATCAAAAATGAGCAGTTCTTC.

CDR3 DNA sequence: TGTGCCAGCAGGCGGGCGGGGGCCTCCTACGAGCAGTACTTC. This encodes CASRRAGASYEQYF. This chain links TRBV5-8 with TRBJ2-7, with a weak D call TRBD2 (7 bases). Between the trimmed V and J ends, which lost 5 bases and 0 bases, there was a span of 12 bases. The CDR3 spans 14 residues. Per germline, CDR1 SGHTS and CDR2 YDEGEE.

This clone has only a few counts. The rearrangement joins TRBV7-2 to TRBJ2-7; D not certain. Germline CDR1 SGHTA, CDR2 FQGNSA. Between the trimmed V and J ends, which lost 0 bases and 9 bases, there was a span of 15 bases. This CDR3 is built from 14 residues. CDR3 protein: CASSLAPEGSGQYF. CDR3 sequence (DNA): TGTGCCAGCAGCTTAGCCCCTGAAGGATCAGGGCAGTACTTC.